A selection of T cell receptor beta chains follows, all from one sample in a study of preoperative IRX-2 immunotherapy in early breast cancer. This table comes from immunoSEQ multiplex PCR, and its TCRdb copy is limited to in-frame clones, with some not included. The sample includes about 32,000 clones, roughly four fifths of them seen just once. Source: lymph node tissue, taken from a patient treated with IRX-2 immunotherapy. These receptors all come from a human donor with breast cancer. Each CDR3 is given with its conserved first and last residue. D genes are given only for firm matches. The size entry is marked missing in some rows and otherwise reads once, few, many or a size class.

>.|.|TRBJ1-2|TRBV18
TGTGCCAGCTCACCAGAAGGGAGCGATGGCTACACCTTC
CASSPEGSDGYTF
>TRBD1|.|TRBJ2-5|TRBV30
TGTGCCTGGCGGACAGGGGGGCTTCAAGAGACCCAGTACTTC
CAWRTGGLQETQYF
>TRBD2|.|TRBJ2-3|TRBV19
TGTGCCAGTAGTACGACTAGCGGGGGATTAGACACAGATACGCAGTATTTT
CASSTTSGGLDTDTQYF
>.|.|TRBJ1-1|TRBV7-7
TGTGCCAGCAGCTTAAGGGCCCTGGACAGACCTACCGAAGCTTTCTTT
CASSLRALDRPTEAFF
>TRBD1|.|TRBJ1-4|TRBV19
TGTGCCAGTAGTACCTGGGACAGGGGGCCAGGAAAACTGTTTTTT
CASSTWDRGPGKLFF
>.|.|TRBJ1-1|TRBV5-1
TGCGCCAGCACCCAAAGGGGGGGATGGACTGAAGCTTTCTTT
CASTQRGGWTEAFF
>.|once|TRBJ2-1|TRBV25-1
TGTGCCAGCAGTGTTGCAGGGCCGTCCTACAATGAGCAGTTCTTC
CASSVAGPSYNEQFF
>TRBD2|.|TRBJ2-3|TRBV19
TGTGCCAGTAGTATGTATCGGGGACTAGCGGGGGGAGCGCAGTATTTT
CASSMYRGLAGGAQYF
>.|.|TRBJ2-5|TRBV29-1
TGCAGCGTTGGGGGGGCTGGGGAGACCCAGTACTTC
CSVGGAGETQYF
>.|.|TRBJ1-5|TRBV4-1
TGCGCCAGCAGCCCGGTGGGACACGCCATGTATCAGCCCCAGCATTTT
CASSPVGHAMYQPQHF
>.|.|TRBJ2-2|TRBV7-7
TGTGCCAGCAGCGCCCGGGGGAGGAACACCGGGGAGCTGTTTTTT
CASSARGRNTGELFF
>TRBD1|.|TRBJ1-2|TRBV19
TGTGCCAGTAGTTCCCCCCCTAGACAGGGTGGCTATGGCTACACCTTC
CASSSPPRQGGYGYTF
>.|few|TRBJ2-5|TRBV18
TGTGCCAGCTCCTCCGGGGAACTCGAGACCCAGTACTTC
CASSSGELETQYF
>TRBD2|.|TRBJ2-3|TRBV25-1
TGTGCCAGCAGTGGACTAGCGGGAGGGCCAGCAGATACGCAGTATTTT
CASSGLAGGPADTQYF
>TRBD1|few|TRBJ2-7|TRBV11-3
TGTGCCAGCAGCTTCGATCAGGGGGCCGTCAGGGTGTGGTACGAGCAGTACTTC
CASSFDQGAVRVWYEQYF
>TRBD2|.|TRBJ2-7|TRBV18
TGTGCCAGCTCACCGGTAGCGGGGGCTCCCTACGAGCAGTACTTC
CASSPVAGAPYEQYF
>.|.|TRBJ2-1|TRBV5-1
TGCGCCAGCAGCTCGGGACAACCCCTCCAGACTCTGCAGTTCTTC
CASSSGQPLQTLQFF
>.|.|TRBJ2-2|TRBV18
TGTGCCAGCTCACCTGGACAGTACACCGGGGAGCTGTTTTTT
CASSPGQYTGELFF
>TRBD1|once|TRBJ1-1|TRBV6-7
TGTGCCAGCAGTGCAGGACAGGGGCGAGGCTTT
CASSAGQGRGF
>TRBD1|.|TRBJ1-2|TRBV14
TGTGCCAGCAGCCAAGTTAGGGGGCTTGGCTACACCTTC
CASSQVRGLGYTF
>.|.|TRBJ2-7|TRBV6-8
TGTGCCAGCAGTTATTCGGTCACCAACATCGAGCAGTACTTC
CASSYSVTNIEQYF
>.|.|TRBJ2-3|TRBV19
TGTGCCAGTAGCGTAACTAGCACAGATACGCAGTATTTT
CASSVTSTDTQYF
>.|.|TRBJ2-6|TRBV5-1
TGCGCCAGCAGCTTGACGGACGGCTCTGGGGCCAACGTCCTGACTTTC
CASSLTDGSGANVLTF
>TRBD1|few|TRBJ1-4|TRBV18
TGTGCCAGCTCACGACAGGGCTCGGGTGAAAAACTGTTTTTT
CASSRQGSGEKLFF
>TRBD1|.|TRBJ2-3|TRBV19
TGTGCCAGTAGTTGGACAGGCCGGGATACGCAGTATTTT
CASSWTGRDTQYF
>TRBD2|.|TRBJ2-1|TRBV19
TGTGCCACTGGGGCGGGGGGTGACTCATACAATGAGCAGTTCTTC
CATGAGGDSYNEQFF
>.|.|TRBJ1-6|TRBV14
TGTGCCAGCAGCCCGTCCCCATATTCACCCCTCCACTTT
CASSPSPYSPLHF
>TRBD1|.|TRBJ2-7|TRBV5-1
TGCGCCAGCAGCTTGGAGGGACAGAACTACGAGCAGTACTTC
CASSLEGQNYEQYF
>.|few|TRBJ1-5|TRBV28
TGTGCCAGCGAAGGGGGAGGGGGTCATCATCAGCCCCAGCATTTT
CASEGGGGHHQPQHF
>.|.|TRBJ1-2|TRBV19
TGTGCCAGTAGTATGGGGGAAGGGGTTCGACATGGCTACACCTTC
CASSMGEGVRHGYTF
>.|.|TRBJ1-1|TRBV28
TGTGCCAGCAGTTTAGGCACAGGGGAAGCTTTCTTT
CASSLGTGEAFF